The T cell receptor (beta chain) under discussion was sequenced for a study of T-cell reconstitution after alpha-beta-depleted transplantation in children. The CDR3 is 16 amino acids. Germline CDR1 is SGHRS and CDR2 is YFSETQ. V shed 4 bases and J shed 1 base, with 16 bases lying between them. This clonotype has a count of ten or more. TCRbeta library construction was performed incorporating unique molecular identifiers. TCRdb used MiXCR to reprocess the PCR reads, holding one entry per CDR3 protein. The profile covers fewer than 350,000 distinct CDR3 sequences, with about 9.5% appearing a single time and less than 9% taken by the ten largest.

The V and J genes are TRBV5-1 and TRBJ2-3; D may be TRBD2 (5 bases). The receptor was derived from a boy less than two years old with acute myeloid leukemia, due to receive a stem cell transplant. Sequenced material: PBMCs, taken before TCRalphabeta/CD19-depleted stem cell transplant. The CDR3 nucleotides read TGCGCCAGCAGCATAGGACTCCCCCTTGGCACAGATACGCAGTATTTT. Protein sequence: CASSIGLPLGTDTQYF.